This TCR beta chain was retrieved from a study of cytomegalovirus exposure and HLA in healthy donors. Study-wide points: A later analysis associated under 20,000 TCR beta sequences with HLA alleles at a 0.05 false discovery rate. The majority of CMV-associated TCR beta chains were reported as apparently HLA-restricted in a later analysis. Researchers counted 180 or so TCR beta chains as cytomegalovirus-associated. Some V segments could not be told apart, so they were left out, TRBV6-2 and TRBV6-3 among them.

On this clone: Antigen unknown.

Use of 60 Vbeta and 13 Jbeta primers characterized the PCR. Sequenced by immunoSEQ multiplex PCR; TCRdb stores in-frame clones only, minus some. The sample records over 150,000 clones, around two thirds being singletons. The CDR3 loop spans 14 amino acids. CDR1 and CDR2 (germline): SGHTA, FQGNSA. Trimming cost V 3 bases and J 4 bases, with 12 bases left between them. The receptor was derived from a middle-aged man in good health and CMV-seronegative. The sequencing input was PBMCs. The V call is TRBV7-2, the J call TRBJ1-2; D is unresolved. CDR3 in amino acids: CASSFNDPGYGYTF. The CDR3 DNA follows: TGTGCCAGCAGCTTTAACGACCCAGGCTATGGCTACACCTTC.